These T cell receptor beta chains were read from a single sample in a study of tumor and adjacent non-tumor tissue in lung cancer. TCRdb fed the multiplex PCR reads into MiXCR, producing one record per CDR3 protein. The repertoire holds 100,000 to 120,000 distinct CDR3 sequences, with approximately 80% as singletons. Specimen: lung tumor tissue. These receptors were collected from a man aged 65 to 85 with non-small cell lung cancer. The CDR3 runs from the conserved cysteine through the conserved F or W. Each record gives: clone size, D gene, V gene, J gene, CDR3 DNA, CDR3 protein. The D gene is left open where the match is weak. For some rows the clone size is stated as once, few or many, or as a class when expanded; others skip it.

abundance: NA
d_gene: NA
v_gene: TRBV7-9
j_gene: TRBJ2-1
CDR3nt: TGTGCAAGCAGCGAAGACCAGCCTCTTTACTCCTACTATGAGCAGTTCTTC
CDR3aa: CASSEDQPLYSYYEQFF

abundance: NA
d_gene: TRBD1
v_gene: TRBV6-1
j_gene: TRBJ1-2
CDR3nt: TGTGTCAGCATTGAAATGGACAGGGGGAAAACCTTC
CDR3aa: CVSIEMDRGKTF

abundance: NA
d_gene: NA
v_gene: TRBV10-1
j_gene: TRBJ2-2
CDR3nt: TGCGCCAGCAGTGTAGTGAGGTCGAACACCGGGGAGCTGTTCTTT
CDR3aa: CASSVVRSNTGELFF

abundance: NA
d_gene: NA
v_gene: TRBV29-1
j_gene: TRBJ2-7
CDR3nt: TGCAGCACAATACAGGGAACCTACGAGCAGTACTTC
CDR3aa: CSTIQGTYEQYF

abundance: NA
d_gene: TRBD1
v_gene: TRBV29-1
j_gene: TRBJ1-2
CDR3nt: TGCAGCGTACCTGGGACAGGGAACTATGGCTACGCCTTC
CDR3aa: CSVPGTGNYGYAF

abundance: NA
d_gene: NA
v_gene: TRBV6-5
j_gene: TRBJ2-7
CDR3nt: TGTGCCGTCGGAAGGAAACTAGCAGGTTCTTACGAGCAATATTTC
CDR3aa: CAVGRKLAGSYEQYF

abundance: NA
d_gene: NA
v_gene: TRBV24-1
j_gene: TRBJ1-1
CDR3nt: TGTACCACCAGTGACTCGGGGGGTCGGAACACTGAAGCTTTCTTT
CDR3aa: CTTSDSGGRNTEAFF

abundance: once
d_gene: NA
v_gene: TRBV18
j_gene: TRBJ1-5
CDR3nt: TGTGCCAGCTCCCACAGGGATAGCAACCAGCCCCGGCATTTT
CDR3aa: CASSHRDSNQPRHF

abundance: NA
d_gene: NA
v_gene: TRBV6-5
j_gene: TRBJ1-3
CDR3nt: TGTGCCAGCAGTTACCTCGGGCTGCGGGGAAAGGCCATATATTTT
CDR3aa: CASSYLGLRGKAIYF

abundance: NA
d_gene: TRBD2
v_gene: TRBV11-3
j_gene: TRBJ2-7
CDR3nt: TGTGCTAGCAGCTTAGTGGCCGGGACTACCTACGAGCAGTACTTC
CDR3aa: CASSLVAGTTYEQYF

abundance: NA
d_gene: NA
v_gene: TRBV10-1
j_gene: TRBJ2-1
CDR3nt: TGCGCCAGCAGTGGAGGCGATCCCTCCTACAATGAGCAGTTCTTC
CDR3aa: CASSGGDPSYNEQFF

abundance: NA
d_gene: NA
v_gene: TRBV14
j_gene: TRBJ1-6
CDR3nt: TGTGCCAGCGGCCGCGGGCGGTCACCCCTTCACTTT
CDR3aa: CASGRGRSPLHF

abundance: NA
d_gene: NA
v_gene: TRBV11-1
j_gene: TRBJ2-7
CDR3nt: TGTGCCAGCAGCTCGTTTGGTGGACATGAGCAGTACTTC
CDR3aa: CASSSFGGHEQYF

abundance: NA
d_gene: NA
v_gene: TRBV5-1
j_gene: TRBJ1-1
CDR3nt: TGCGCCAGCAGCTTGCTATCTCAGGGCACACTGAACACTGAAGCTTTCTTT
CDR3aa: CASSLLSQGTLNTEAFF

abundance: NA
d_gene: TRBD1
v_gene: TRBV6-1
j_gene: TRBJ2-7
CDR3nt: TGTGCCAGCAGTGATCTCGGGACAGCGATTTACGAGCAGTACTTC
CDR3aa: CASSDLGTAIYEQYF

abundance: NA
d_gene: NA
v_gene: TRBV11-2
j_gene: TRBJ2-3
CDR3nt: TGTGACAGCAGCTCACAGGGAATTTCAGATACGCAGTATTTT
CDR3aa: CDSSSQGISDTQYF

abundance: few
d_gene: NA
v_gene: TRBV6-5
j_gene: TRBJ1-1
CDR3nt: TGTGCCAACAAGACAGGGAACACTGAAGCTTTCTTT
CDR3aa: CANKTGNTEAFF

abundance: NA
d_gene: NA
v_gene: TRBV5-4
j_gene: TRBJ1-4
CDR3nt: TGTGCCAGCAGCTCAAAGGGCAGGGATGGAGAAAAACTGTATTTT
CDR3aa: CASSSKGRDGEKLYF

abundance: NA
d_gene: NA
v_gene: TRBV11-2
j_gene: TRBJ2-3
CDR3nt: TGTGCCAGCAGCTTACCTCAGGGTGCAAGCACAGATACGCAGTATTTT
CDR3aa: CASSLPQGASTDTQYF

abundance: NA
d_gene: NA
v_gene: TRBV12-3/TRBV12-4
j_gene: TRBJ2-7
CDR3nt: TGTGCCAGCACTTCAGGGCGGACTTTGTACGAGCAGTACTTC
CDR3aa: CASTSGRTLYEQYF

abundance: NA
d_gene: TRBD1
v_gene: TRBV6-6
j_gene: TRBJ1-5
CDR3nt: TGTGCCAGCAGTTACGATCCAGACAGGGGACGCTCAGATACGCAGCATTTT
CDR3aa: CASSYDPDRGRSDTQHF

abundance: NA
d_gene: TRBD1
v_gene: TRBV11-3
j_gene: TRBJ1-1
CDR3nt: TGTGCCAGCAGCTTAAAGACAGGGTGGATAAATACTGACGCTTTCTTT
CDR3aa: CASSLKTGWINTDAFF

abundance: NA
d_gene: TRBD2
v_gene: TRBV10-2
j_gene: TRBJ2-7
CDR3nt: TGCGTCAACAGGACGGGACTAGTGGAGCAGTACTTC
CDR3aa: CVNRTGLVEQYF

abundance: NA
d_gene: TRBD1
v_gene: TRBV29-1
j_gene: TRBJ2-1
CDR3nt: TGCAGTGTTGGGAGAGGACAGGGGGACTATGAGCAGTTCTTC
CDR3aa: CSVGRGQGDYEQFF

abundance: NA
d_gene: TRBD1
v_gene: TRBV29-1
j_gene: TRBJ1-1
CDR3nt: TGCAGCGTTGAACAGGGGGCTGCTAGCACTGAAGCTCTCTTT
CDR3aa: CSVEQGAASTEALF

abundance: NA
d_gene: NA
v_gene: TRBV5-1
j_gene: TRBJ1-2
CDR3nt: TGCACCAGCAGATTGGGGGGGACATCTAACTATGGCTACACCTTC
CDR3aa: CTSRLGGTSNYGYTF

abundance: NA
d_gene: NA
v_gene: TRBV20-1
j_gene: TRBJ1-2
CDR3nt: TGCAGTGCTAAGGGAAGTGGCTACACATTC
CDR3aa: CSAKGSGYTF

abundance: NA
d_gene: TRBD2
v_gene: TRBV29-1
j_gene: TRBJ2-2
CDR3nt: TGCAGGCCTGACGTAGCGGGGGGCACCTGGGAGCTGTTTTTT
CDR3aa: CRPDVAGGTWELFF

abundance: NA
d_gene: NA
v_gene: TRBV20-1
j_gene: TRBJ2-1
CDR3nt: TGCAGTGGGCAGGGCGGCTCAATATCCTACAATGAGCAGTTCTTC
CDR3aa: CSGQGGSISYNEQFF

abundance: once
d_gene: NA
v_gene: TRBV4-1
j_gene: TRBJ1-1
CDR3nt: TGCGCCAACAGCCAAGGTAGGGAAGCTTTCTTT
CDR3aa: CANSQGREAFF

abundance: NA
d_gene: NA
v_gene: TRBV29-1
j_gene: TRBJ2-3
CDR3nt: TGCAGCGCCCGTAGCGTGGGAGGCTCCGATACGCAGTATTTT
CDR3aa: CSARSVGGSDTQYF

abundance: NA
d_gene: TRBD2
v_gene: TRBV10-3
j_gene: TRBJ2-1
CDR3nt: TGTGCCATCAATTCCAATTCCTCGCGGGGGGGAACATACAATGAGCAGTTCTTC
CDR3aa: CAINSNSSRGGTYNEQFF

abundance: NA
d_gene: TRBD1
v_gene: TRBV4-3
j_gene: TRBJ2-1
CDR3nt: TGCGCCAGCAGCCAAGATGGACAGGGTTCCTACAATAAGCAGTTTTTC
CDR3aa: CASSQDGQGSYNKQFF

abundance: NA
d_gene: NA
v_gene: TRBV5-4
j_gene: TRBJ2-7
CDR3nt: TGTGCCAGCAGGCAAGGACAGATTAAAACCTACGAACAGTACTTC
CDR3aa: CASRQGQIKTYEQYF

abundance: NA
d_gene: TRBD1
v_gene: TRBV29-1
j_gene: TRBJ1-1
CDR3nt: TGTAGCGTTGAACAGGGGGCTACTGGCACTGAAGCTTTCTTT
CDR3aa: CSVEQGATGTEAFF

abundance: few
d_gene: TRBD1
v_gene: TRBV11-2
j_gene: TRBJ2-7
CDR3nt: TGTACCAGCAGTCCCAGGACAGGGCCCTCCTACGAGCAGTACTTC
CDR3aa: CTSSPRTGPSYEQYF

abundance: NA
d_gene: TRBD1
v_gene: TRBV6-1
j_gene: TRBJ2-7
CDR3nt: TGTGACAGCACCGCGTCATCGACAGGGGGCTCGAGGCAGTACTTC
CDR3aa: CDSTASSTGGSRQYF

abundance: NA
d_gene: TRBD2
v_gene: TRBV11-2
j_gene: TRBJ2-2
CDR3nt: TGTGCCGTCAGCCCCCTAGCGGGGAGGACCGGGGAGCTGTTTTTT
CDR3aa: CAVSPLAGRTGELFF

abundance: NA
d_gene: TRBD1
v_gene: TRBV5-1
j_gene: TRBJ2-1
CDR3nt: TGCGCCAGCAGCCCACTACAGGGGGCTAGCGGTTCCCCGAGGGGGCGATACAATGAGCAGTTCTTC
CDR3aa: CASSPLQGASGSPRGRYNEQFF

abundance: medium-sized
d_gene: NA
v_gene: TRBV29-1
j_gene: TRBJ2-5
CDR3nt: TGCAGCGTTGAGAAAAGTGAGACCCAGTACTTC
CDR3aa: CSVEKSETQYF

abundance: NA
d_gene: NA
v_gene: TRBV4-2
j_gene: TRBJ1-1
CDR3nt: TGTGCCAGCAGCAAGCGGGTTGAGGGTGGTATTGAAGCATTCTTT
CDR3aa: CASSKRVEGGIEAFF

abundance: NA
d_gene: NA
v_gene: TRBV10-3
j_gene: TRBJ2-3
CDR3nt: TGTACCATCAGTGATATCGGGCAGGGAGAAGATACGCAGTATTTT
CDR3aa: CTISDIGQGEDTQYF

abundance: few
d_gene: NA
v_gene: TRBV11-1
j_gene: TRBJ1-1
CDR3nt: TGTGCCAGCAGCTTGAAGAGGGGCCCGGACACTGAAGCTTTCTTT
CDR3aa: CASSLKRGPDTEAFF

abundance: NA
d_gene: NA
v_gene: TRBV6-6
j_gene: TRBJ2-7
CDR3nt: TGTGCCAGCACAGGGTACCAGGAGCAATACTTC
CDR3aa: CASTGYQEQYF

abundance: NA
d_gene: NA
v_gene: TRBV6-2/TRBV6-3
j_gene: TRBJ1-2
CDR3nt: TGTGCCAACAGTCTCTCATATGGCTACAGCTTC
CDR3aa: CANSLSYGYSF

abundance: NA
d_gene: NA
v_gene: TRBV6-1
j_gene: TRBJ2-7
CDR3nt: TGTGCTAGCAGTTGGGCTGGACCAATCTACGAGCAGTACTTC
CDR3aa: CASSWAGPIYEQYF